This TCR beta chain was retrieved from a study of cytomegalovirus exposure and HLA in healthy donors. The PCR was carried out with 60 Vbeta primers and 13 Jbeta primers. Sequencing used immunoSEQ multiplex PCR; TCRdb keeps in-frame clones, though not all of them. The profile shows about 160,000 clones, 60% to 80% of them singletons. This clone was counted a few times. The V and J ends lost 5 bases and 0 bases, in that order; junction bases with no gene match: 4. The germline CDR1 and CDR2 sequences are MNHEY and SVGAGI. The CDR3 loop spans 15 amino acids. This TCR came from a man aged 45-65 years in good health and CMV-seropositive. The chain links TRBV6-5 to TRBJ1-3; 7 bases agree with TRBD1. The sample comprised PBMCs. The CDR3 spells CASSLGQSSGNTIYF. Written as DNA, the CDR3 is TGTGCCAGCAGTCTGGGACAGAGCTCTGGAAACACCATATATTTT.